One T cell receptor beta chain is described in this entry. The antigen is undetermined. The entry originates in a study of OX40 agonist ivuxolimab in advanced cancers. Study-level points and caveats: A proportion of nonresponders additionally exhibited low normalized T-cell clonal expansion.

Sequencing was performed with immunoSEQ multiplex PCR; in TCRdb, only in-frame clones are kept and a portion is missing. In the table there are 72,000 or so clones, under 90% of which are singletons. At baseline, cycle 4 day 1, and cycle 7 day 1, blood was sampled. CDR1 MDHEN and CDR2 SYDVKM come from the germline V gene. Trimming removed 6 bases from V and 4 bases from J; junction bases left unmatched: 7. CDR3 length: 15 amino acids. The sample consisted of CD4+ or CD8+ T cells sorted from blood, taken in a trial of the OX40 agonist ivuxolimab. The J gene is TRBJ1-1, the V gene TRBV28; 11 bases align to TRBD1. The TCR comes from an adult with an advanced solid tumor such as melanoma, head and neck, liver or kidney cancer. The CDR3 DNA is TGTGCCAGCAGCTTCCGGGACAGGGGGACCACTGAAGCTTTCTTT. Its protein is CASSFRDRGTTEAFF.